This T cell receptor (beta chain) was captured in a study of identical twins. Study-wide results and caveats: Model-predicted out-of-frame TCR alpha sharing fell below observed values in monozygotic twins. Memory repertoires showed no such pattern, whereas abundant cord blood beta clonotypes carried fewer insertions.

This clonotype occurred a few times. Its antigen remains unknown. Addition of a universal primer site occurred through template switching, and cDNA carried unique molecular identifiers. TCRdb re-derived calls from the 5' RACE reads in MiXCR, one entry per CDR3 protein. Of about 340,000 distinct CDR3 sequences in the sample, 9% to 15% were seen once. Trimming pared 1 base from V and 3 bases from J, leaving 13 bases between. The germline V gene encodes CDR1 MNHNS and CDR2 SASEGT. The CDR3 contains 16 residues. The data were also submitted as part of a second study, on yellow fever vaccine responses in identical twins.

The chain combines TRBV6-1 with TRBJ1-5; TRBD1 might be the D (5 bases). The source material was CD8+ T cells sorted from blood. The sequence was collected from a woman under 30 in good health. For the CDR3, the DNA is TGTGCCAGCAGTGAAGGTGTCAGGGTGAACAATCAGCCCCAGCATTTT. As protein: CASSEGVRVNNQPQHF.